This T cell receptor beta chain was recovered during a study of T cells in Graves' hyperthyroidism and ophthalmopathy. This clonotype was seen only a few times. It was RNA transcripts that yielded the amplified TCR beta CDR3 regions. Using the HTBI primer set, a first-round RT-PCR was run on the TCR CDR3. TCRdb reprocessed the multiplex PCR reads via MiXCR and lists one record per CDR3 protein. Of around 300,000 distinct CDR3 sequences listed, around 22% are singletons. Diagnoses were established using clinical symptoms, serum thyroxine and TRAb, thyroid ultrasound and orbital computed tomography. This CDR3 is built from 18 residues. CDR1 and CDR2 from the germline V gene are SNHLY and FYNNEI. With V trimmed by 6 bases and J by 3 bases, 15 bases remained unmatched.

The receptor comes from a man aged 30 to 45 with Graves' ophthalmopathy. Sample: blood. The chain combines TRBV2 with TRBJ1-4; 8 positions agree with TRBD1. The CDR3 reads CASRDYQGAFGANEKLFF. CDR3 DNA: TGTGCCAGCAGGGACTACCAGGGGGCGTTTGGAGCTAATGAAAAACTGTTTTTT.